The next 18 T cell receptor beta chains were all read from a single sample in a study of blood T cell repertoires in COVID-19. Data came from immunoSEQ multiplex PCR; TCRdb stores just in-frame clones and leaves some out. The sample records roughly 400,000 clones, around 92% being singletons. What was sequenced was PBMCs or T cells enriched from blood (not recorded which). Receptors were obtained from a woman aged 25 to 45 who had recovered from COVID-19.

The chain recombines TRBV5-1 with TRBJ1-1; 7 nucleotides line up with TRBD1. The junction had 3 bases not matched to a gene; V was cut back by 0 bases and J by 1 base. Germline V gene lookup returns CDR1 SGHRS and CDR2 YFSETQ. This CDR3 has 15 residues. The CDR3 loop is CASSLVPGGNTEAFF. The CDR3, as DNA: TGCGCCAGCAGCTTGGTCCCAGGGGGGAACACTGAAGCTTTCTTT.

The CDR3 DNA reads as TGTGCCAGCAGCTTGTGGGGGGGAACAAAAGAGACCCAGTACTTC. Its protein product is CASSLWGGTKETQYF. The chain carries TRBV7-3 and TRBJ2-5, with TRBD2 matching over 7 bases. The germline CDR1 and CDR2 sequences are SGHTA and FQGTGA. Trimming took 3 bases from V and 3 from J; bases not matched to a gene: 7. The CDR3 has 15 residues.

DNA for the CDR3: TGTGCCAGCAGTGCCAGACCGGGACAGGAAAGCACCGGGGAGCTGTTTTTT. Translating it yields CASSARPGQESTGELFF. V usage is TRBV6-1 and J usage is TRBJ2-2; 8 bases map to TRBD1. The ends lost 4 bases at V and 4 bases at J; junction bases unmatched: 11. CDR3 length: 17 amino acids. CDR1 is MNHNS, CDR2 SASEGT, per germline.

V and J are TRBV19 and TRBJ1-5; D is ambiguous. The CDR3 covers 13 residues. CDR1 and CDR2 from the germline V gene are LNHDA and SQIVND (reference sequence). V lost 6 bases and J 1 base, leaving 7 bases between the germline ends. DNA for the CDR3: TGTGCCAGTAGGAGGGCGAGCAATCAGCCCCAGCATTTT. It yields the protein CASRRASNQPQHF.

V and J are TRBV4-3 and TRBJ1-5, with TRBD1 as a possible D gene (5 bases). The germline gives CDR1 LGHNA, CDR2 YSLEER. The CDR3 sequence is 15 residues long. V lost 0 bases and J lost 6, with 12 bases in between. The CDR3 coding sequence is TGCGCCAGCAGCCAAGAGGGCGTCGGGGGTCAGCCCCAGCATTTT. Translated: CASSQEGVGGQPQHF.

V is TRBV7-8 and J is TRBJ2-1; 9 bases match TRBD1. From germline, CDR1 is SGHVS and CDR2 FQNEAQ. The CDR3 totals 16 residues. Losses at the gene ends were 5 bases for V and 7 bases for J; bases not matched to a gene: 12. CDR3 nucleotides: TGTGCCAGCAGCAGCCGTCCTGGACAGGGGAGGAATGAGCAGTTCTTC. Protein sequence: CASSSRPGQGRNEQFF.

V usage is TRBV27 and J usage is TRBJ2-7; D uncertain. This CDR3 has 14 residues. Germline lookup yields CDR1 MNHEY and CDR2 SMNVEV (reference sequence). Trimming shortened V by 1 base and J by 6 bases, and 13 bases separated the two germline ends. The CDR3 reads CASSLYFEPGEQYF. CDR3 nucleotide sequence: TGTGCCAGCAGTTTATACTTCGAACCGGGCGAGCAGTACTTC.

V gene TRBV7-3 combines with J gene TRBJ1-1, with 9 bases lining up with TRBD1. Trimming removed 5 bases from V and 5 bases from J; junction bases left unmatched: 6. Germline V CDR1 and CDR2: SGHTA, FQGTGA. CDR3 length: 14 amino acids. CDR3 sequence: CASSARTGETEAFF. In DNA form, the CDR3 reads TGTGCCAGCAGCGCACGGACAGGGGAAACTGAAGCTTTCTTT.

This rearrangement joins TRBV5-6 to TRBJ1-4; 8 nucleotides agree with TRBD1. CDR1 and CDR2 (germline): SGHDT, YYEEEE. After removal of 3 bases from V and 11 bases from J, the junction contained 12 bases not matched to a gene. The CDR3 loop spans 15 amino acids. The CDR3 sequence is CASSSAGGAKDKLFF. DNA for the CDR3: TGTGCCAGCAGCTCCGCAGGGGGCGCAAAGGATAAACTGTTTTTT.

Only a few counts were recorded for this clone. This chain links TRBV24-1 with TRBJ2-1; the match to TRBD2 covers 11 bases. The CDR3 spans 14 residues. Trimming at V came to 4 bases and at J to 6 bases, leaving 1 base not matched to a gene. CDR1 is KGHDR and CDR2 is SFDVKD in the germline V gene. The CDR3, as DNA: TGTGCCACCAGTGAAGGGACTAGCGGCAATGAGCAGTTCTTC. Encoded protein: CATSEGTSGNEQFF.

CDR3: CASATGLQETQYF. CDR3 in DNA: TGTGCTAGTGCCACGGGACTTCAAGAGACCCAGTACTTC. The chain links TRBV12-5 to TRBJ2-5, with TRBD2 as a possible D gene (6 bases). Germline CDR1 and CDR2: LGHNT and FRNRAP. The length of the CDR3 is 13 residues. The V and J ends lost 7 bases and 2 bases respectively, with 11 bases between them.

The chain links TRBV20-1 to TRBJ1-2; 10 bases line up with TRBD1. Trimming at V came to 3 bases and at J to 7 bases, leaving 11 bases not matched to a gene. The CDR3 runs to 15 residues. Germline V gene sequence: CDR1 DFQATT, CDR2 SNEGSKA (reference sequence). The CDR3 spells CSASGLRDRGGGYTF. CDR3 bases: TGCAGTGCTAGTGGCTTACGGGACAGGGGCGGTGGCTACACCTTC.

The CDR3 here is CASSLQGGGQNTIYF. In nucleotides, the CDR3 is TGTGCCAGCAGCTTACAGGGGGGAGGTCAGAACACCATATATTTT. The chain uses TRBV7-3 and TRBJ1-3; 7 nucleotides line up with TRBD1. Trimming took 2 bases from V and 7 from J; bases not matched to a gene: 8. The CDR3 covers 15 residues. The germline gives CDR1 SGHTA, CDR2 FQGTGA.

The chain employs TRBV27 and TRBJ2-1, with 8 bases that match TRBD2. The V gene end was trimmed by 4 bases and the J gene end by 6 bases; junction bases not matched to a gene: 2. CDR3 length equals 13 residues. Germline CDR1 is MNHEY and CDR2 is SMNVEV (reference sequence). The CDR3 DNA reads TGTGCCAGCAGTTGGGGACTAGGCAATGAGCAGTTCTTC. This encodes CASSWGLGNEQFF.

The chain couples TRBV29-1 to TRBJ2-1; 10 nucleotides match TRBD2. Germline loops: CDR1 SQVTM, CDR2 ANQGSEA. V was clipped by 0 bases and J by 8 bases; unmatched bases: 7. The CDR3 is 15 amino acids. In DNA, the CDR3 is TGCAGCGTTGAAGATCCCAGCGGGAGGGCCGATGAGCAGTTCTTC. It yields the protein CSVEDPSGRADEQFF.

The chain carries TRBV7-9 and TRBJ1-4; 8 bases map to TRBD1. Germline V gene data show CDR1 as SEHNR and CDR2 as FQNEAQ (reference sequence). Trimming took 3 bases from V and 10 from J; bases not matched to a gene: 10. This CDR3 has 15 residues. CDR3 amino acids: CASSLGGQGMGKLFF. For the CDR3, the DNA is TGTGCCAGCAGCTTGGGCGGACAGGGTATGGGAAAACTGTTTTTT.

The chain carries TRBV19 and TRBJ1-2; 7 bases are a match to TRBD1. V gave up 6 bases and J gave up 4 bases; unmatched junction bases: 11. Germline V gene sequence: CDR1 LNHDA, CDR2 SQIVND (reference sequence). The CDR3 is 15 amino acids. In nucleotides, the CDR3 is TGTGCCAGTAGCCGAGACAGGGTCGGTCTCTATGGCTACACCTTC. This sequence encodes CASSRDRVGLYGYTF.

The genes are TRBV15 and TRBJ1-5; D is perhaps TRBD1 (5 bases). The CDR3 loop spans 17 amino acids. V was pared by 1 base and J by 1 base, with 14 bases between. Germline loops: CDR1 LNHNV, CDR2 YYDKDF (reference sequence). The CDR3 is CATSRGWRGSSNQPQHF. The CDR3 DNA follows: TGTGCCACCAGCAGAGGTTGGAGGGGCAGCAGCAATCAGCCCCAGCATTTT.